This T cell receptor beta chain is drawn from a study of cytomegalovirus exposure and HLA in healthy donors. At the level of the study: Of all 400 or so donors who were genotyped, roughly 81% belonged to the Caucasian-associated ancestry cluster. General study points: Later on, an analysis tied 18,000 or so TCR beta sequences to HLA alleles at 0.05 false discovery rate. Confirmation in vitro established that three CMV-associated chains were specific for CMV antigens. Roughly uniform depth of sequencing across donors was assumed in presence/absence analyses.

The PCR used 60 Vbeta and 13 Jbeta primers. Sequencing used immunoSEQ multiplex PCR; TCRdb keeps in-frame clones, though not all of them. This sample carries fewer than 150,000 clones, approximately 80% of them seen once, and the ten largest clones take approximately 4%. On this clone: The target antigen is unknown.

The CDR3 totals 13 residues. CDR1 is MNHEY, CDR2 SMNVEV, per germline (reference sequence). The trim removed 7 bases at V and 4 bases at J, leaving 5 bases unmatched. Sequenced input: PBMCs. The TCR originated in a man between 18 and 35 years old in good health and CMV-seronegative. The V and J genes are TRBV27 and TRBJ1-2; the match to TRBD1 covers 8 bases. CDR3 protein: CASTPDRGYGYTF. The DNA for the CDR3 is TGTGCCAGCACCCCAGACAGGGGCTATGGCTACACCTTC.